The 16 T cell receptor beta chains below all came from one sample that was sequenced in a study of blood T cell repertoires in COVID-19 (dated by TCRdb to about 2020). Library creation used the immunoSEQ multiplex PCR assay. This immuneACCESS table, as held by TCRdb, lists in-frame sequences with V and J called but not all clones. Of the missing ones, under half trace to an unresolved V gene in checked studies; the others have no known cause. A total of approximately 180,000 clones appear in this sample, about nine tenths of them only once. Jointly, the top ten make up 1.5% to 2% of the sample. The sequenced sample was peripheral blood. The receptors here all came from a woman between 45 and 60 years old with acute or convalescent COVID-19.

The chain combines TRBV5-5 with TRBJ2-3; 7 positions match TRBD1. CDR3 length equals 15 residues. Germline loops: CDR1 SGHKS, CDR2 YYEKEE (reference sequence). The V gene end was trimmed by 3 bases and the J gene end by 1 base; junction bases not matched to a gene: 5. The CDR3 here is CASSSSGQGTDTQYF. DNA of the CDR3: TGTGCCAGCAGCTCTAGTGGACAGGGCACAGATACGCAGTATTTT. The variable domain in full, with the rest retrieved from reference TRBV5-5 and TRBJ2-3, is DAGVTQSPTHLIKTRGQQVTLRCSPISGHKSVSWYQQVLGQGPQFIFQYYEKEERGRGNFPDRFSARQFPNYSSELNVNALLLGDSALYLCASSSSGQGTDTQYFGPGTRLTVL.

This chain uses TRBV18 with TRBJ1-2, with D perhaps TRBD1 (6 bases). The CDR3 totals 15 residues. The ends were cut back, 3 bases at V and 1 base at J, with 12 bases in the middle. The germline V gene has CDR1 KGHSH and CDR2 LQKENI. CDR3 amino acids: CASSPTGSYNYGYTF. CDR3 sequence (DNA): TGTGCCAGCTCACCTACAGGGAGTTATAACTATGGCTACACCTTC.

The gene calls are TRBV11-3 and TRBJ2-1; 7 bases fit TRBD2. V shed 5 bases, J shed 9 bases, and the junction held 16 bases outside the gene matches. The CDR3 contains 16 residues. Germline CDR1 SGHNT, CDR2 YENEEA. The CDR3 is CASSPLKGGSSGEQFF. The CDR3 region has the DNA TGTGCCAGCAGCCCCCTGAAGGGCGGGAGTTCTGGTGAGCAGTTCTTC.

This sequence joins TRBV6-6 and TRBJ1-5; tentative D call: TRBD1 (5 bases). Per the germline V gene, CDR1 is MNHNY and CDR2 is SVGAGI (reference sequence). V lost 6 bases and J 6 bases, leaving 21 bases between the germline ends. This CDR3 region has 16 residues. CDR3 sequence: CASSPGVLRGSQPQHF. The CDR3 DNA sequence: TGTGCCAGCAGCCCCGGTGTGCTTAGGGGTAGTCAGCCCCAGCATTTT.

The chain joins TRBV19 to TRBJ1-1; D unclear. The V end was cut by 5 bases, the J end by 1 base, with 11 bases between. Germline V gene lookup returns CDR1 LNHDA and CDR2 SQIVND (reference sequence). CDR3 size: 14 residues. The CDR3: CASSPSGRNTEAFF. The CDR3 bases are TGTGCCAGTAGTCCTTCCGGGAGGAACACTGAAGCTTTCTTT.

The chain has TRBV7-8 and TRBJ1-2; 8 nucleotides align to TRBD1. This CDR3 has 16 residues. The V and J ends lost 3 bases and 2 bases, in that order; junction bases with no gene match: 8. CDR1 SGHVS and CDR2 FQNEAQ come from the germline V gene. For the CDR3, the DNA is TGTGCCAGCAGCTTTCACGGGACAGGAAGCAACTATGGCTACACCTTC. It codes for CASSFHGTGSNYGYTF.

CDR3 loop: CASSPQGRREKLFF. CDR3 bases: TGTGCCAGCAGCCCTCAAGGGAGAAGAGAAAAACTGTTTTTT. The rearrangement joins TRBV11-3 to TRBJ1-4; D is unclear. Germline CDR1 reads SGHNT; CDR2 reads YENEEA. This CDR3 contains 14 residues. V was pared by 5 bases and J by 8 bases, with 15 bases between. Full variable domain (missing parts from reference TRBV11-3 and TRBJ1-4): EAGVVQSPRYKIIEKKQPVAFWCNPISGHNTLYWYLQNLGQGPELLIRYENEEAVDDSQLPKDRFSAERLKGVDSTLKIQPAELGDSAVYLCASSPQGRREKLFFGSGTQLSVL.

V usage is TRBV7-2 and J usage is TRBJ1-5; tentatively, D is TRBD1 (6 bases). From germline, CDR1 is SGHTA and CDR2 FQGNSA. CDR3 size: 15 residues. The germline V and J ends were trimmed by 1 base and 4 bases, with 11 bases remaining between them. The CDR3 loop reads CASSLDRTENQPQHF. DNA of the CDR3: TGTGCCAGCAGCTTAGATAGGACAGAGAATCAGCCCCAGCATTTT.

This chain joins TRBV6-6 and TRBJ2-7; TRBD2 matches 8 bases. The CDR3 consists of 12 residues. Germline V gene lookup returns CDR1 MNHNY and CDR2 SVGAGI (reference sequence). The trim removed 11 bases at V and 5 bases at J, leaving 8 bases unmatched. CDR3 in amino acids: CASRAGGHEQYF. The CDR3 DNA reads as TGTGCCTCTCGGGCGGGGGGCCACGAGCAGTACTTC.

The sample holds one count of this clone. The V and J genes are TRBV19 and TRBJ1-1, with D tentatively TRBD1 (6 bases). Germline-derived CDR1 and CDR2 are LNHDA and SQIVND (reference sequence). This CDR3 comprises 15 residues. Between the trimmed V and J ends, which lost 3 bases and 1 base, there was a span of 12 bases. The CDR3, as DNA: TGTGCCAGTAGTATCACAGGGATGGGGAACACTGAAGCTTTCTTT. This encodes CASSITGMGNTEAFF.

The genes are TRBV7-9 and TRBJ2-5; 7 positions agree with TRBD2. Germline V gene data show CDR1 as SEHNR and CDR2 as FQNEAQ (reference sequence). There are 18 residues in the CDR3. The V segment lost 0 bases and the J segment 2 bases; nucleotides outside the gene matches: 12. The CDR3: CASSLATNTGGGQETQYF. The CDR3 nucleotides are TGTGCCAGCAGCTTAGCGACTAATACGGGGGGTGGGCAAGAGACCCAGTACTTC.

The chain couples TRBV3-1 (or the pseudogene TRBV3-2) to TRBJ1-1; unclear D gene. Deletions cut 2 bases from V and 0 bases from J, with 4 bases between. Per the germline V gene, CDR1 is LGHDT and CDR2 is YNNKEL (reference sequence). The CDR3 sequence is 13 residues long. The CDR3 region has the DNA TGTGCCAGCAGCCAACGCGTGAACACTGAAGCTTTCTTT. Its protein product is CASSQRVNTEAFF.

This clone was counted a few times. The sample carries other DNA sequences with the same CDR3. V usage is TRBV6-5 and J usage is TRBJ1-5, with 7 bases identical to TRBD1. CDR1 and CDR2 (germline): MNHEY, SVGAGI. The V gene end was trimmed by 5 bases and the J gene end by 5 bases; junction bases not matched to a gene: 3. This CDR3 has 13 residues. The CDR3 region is CASSRDSYQPQHF. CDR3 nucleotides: TGTGCCAGCAGTAGGGACAGTTATCAGCCCCAGCATTTT.

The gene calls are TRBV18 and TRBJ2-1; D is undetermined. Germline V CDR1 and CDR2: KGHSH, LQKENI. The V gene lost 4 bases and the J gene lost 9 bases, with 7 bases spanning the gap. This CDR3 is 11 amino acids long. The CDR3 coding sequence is TGTGCCAGCTCACAGCCGAGTGAGCAGTTCTTC. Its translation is CASSQPSEQFF. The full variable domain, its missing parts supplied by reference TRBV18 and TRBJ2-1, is NAGVMQNPRHLVRRRGQEARLRCSPMKGHSHVYWYRQLPEEGLKFMVYLQKENIIDESGMPKERFSAEFPKEGPSILRIQQVVRGDSAAYFCASSQPSEQFFGPGTRLTVL.

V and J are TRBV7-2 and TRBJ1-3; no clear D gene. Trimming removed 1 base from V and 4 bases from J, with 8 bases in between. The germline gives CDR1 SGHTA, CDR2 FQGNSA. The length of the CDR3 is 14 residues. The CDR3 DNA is TGTGCCAGCAGCTTAGAAGGCGGCGGAAACACCATATATTTT. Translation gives CASSLEGGGNTIYF.

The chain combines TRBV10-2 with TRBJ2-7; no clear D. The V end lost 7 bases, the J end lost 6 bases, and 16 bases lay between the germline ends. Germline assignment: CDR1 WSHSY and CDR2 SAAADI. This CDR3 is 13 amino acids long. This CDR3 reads CASTDHGSGEQYF. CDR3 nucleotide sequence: TGCGCCAGCACCGACCACGGGTCCGGCGAGCAGTACTTC.